The rows below give T cell receptor beta chains drawn from one sample of a study of blood T cell repertoires in COVID-19. Method: immunoSEQ multiplex PCR; TCRdb's copy keeps in-frame clones and lacks some. The profile covers 96,000 or so clones, with about 88% appearing a single time and 2.9% taken by the ten largest. The sample comprised peripheral blood. All receptors derive from a woman over 75 with acute or convalescent COVID-19. Each CDR3 is given with its conserved first and last residue. The D gene is left open where the match is weak. Part of the rows lack a size; the others show once, few, many or a class for expanded clones.

d_gene	v_gene	j_gene	len	abundance	CDR3aa	CDR3nt
TRBD1	TRBV25-1	TRBJ2-4	15	NA	CASRDDRGRGNIQYF	TGTGCCAGCAGGGATGACAGGGGGAGAGGAAACATTCAGTACTTC
NA	TRBV7-2	TRBJ1-2	14	NA	CASSSLQGKNGYTF	TGTGCCAGCAGCTCCCTACAGGGAAAGAATGGCTACACCTTC
NA	TRBV20-1	TRBJ2-3	11	once	CSAGDSGLQYF	TGCAGTGCCGGGGACTCGGGATTGCAGTATTTT
NA	TRBV19	TRBJ1-5	13	NA	CASSPGLSQPQHF	TGTGCCAGTAGTCCAGGGTTGAGTCAGCCCCAGCATTTT
TRBD1	TRBV2	TRBJ1-2	14	NA	CASSEQGQGNGYTF	TGTGCCAGCAGTGAACAGGGACAGGGGAATGGCTACACCTTC
TRBD1	TRBV25-1	TRBJ2-1	16	NA	CASSPFSGQGASEQFF	TGTGCCAGCAGTCCTTTTTCCGGACAGGGGGCTAGTGAGCAGTTCTTC
NA	TRBV9	TRBJ2-6	17	NA	CASSVGVRLAGANVLTF	TGTGCCAGCAGCGTAGGGGTCAGGTTAGCTGGGGCCAACGTCCTGACTTTC
NA	TRBV19	TRBJ1-6	14	NA	CASSIGQFDSPLHF	TGTGCCAGTAGTATTGGACAGTTCGATTCACCCCTCCACTTT
NA	TRBV3-1/TRBV3-2	TRBJ1-1	16	NA	CASSPLRGGLGTEAFF	TGTGCCAGCAGCCCCCTGAGGGGGGGGTTGGGCACTGAAGCTTTCTTT
TRBD1	TRBV19	TRBJ1-1	16	NA	CASSRQGRMGNTEAFF	TGTGCCAGTAGCCGACAGGGAAGAATGGGGAACACTGAAGCTTTCTTT
NA	TRBV7-3	TRBJ1-2	13	NA	CASSLGQLYGYTF	TGTGCCAGCAGCCTCGGACAGCTCTATGGCTACACCTTC
NA	TRBV11-1	TRBJ1-1	13	NA	CASSTSGRTEAFF	TGTGCCAGCAGCACCTCAGGTCGGACTGAAGCTTTCTTT
TRBD2	TRBV28	TRBJ2-1	20	NA	CASSLTPLKKRGGIYNEQFF	TGTGCCAGCAGTTTAACCCCCCTTAAGAAGCGGGGAGGGATCTACAATGAGCAGTTCTTC
NA	TRBV7-3	TRBJ2-1	14	once	CASSFRAVGGEQFF	TGTGCCAGCAGCTTTAGGGCCGTTGGCGGGGAGCAGTTCTTC
NA	TRBV2	TRBJ1-5	12	NA	CAGGAEDQPQHF	TGTGCGGGGGGGGCAGAGGATCAGCCCCAGCATTTT
TRBD1	TRBV5-6	TRBJ2-2	15	NA	CASNNQDRVTGELFF	TGTGCCAGCAACAATCAGGACAGGGTGACCGGGGAGCTGTTTTTT
TRBD1	TRBV7-2	TRBJ2-2	15	NA	CASSHTHRGAGELFF	TGTGCCAGCAGCCACACTCACAGGGGGGCCGGGGAGCTGTTTTTT
NA	TRBV6-5	TRBJ2-1	12	once	CASSRLYNEQFF	TGTGCCAGCAGCCGACTATACAATGAGCAGTTCTTC
TRBD2	TRBV9	TRBJ2-3	14	NA	CASSVGLAVDTQYF	TGTGCCAGCAGCGTGGGACTAGCTGTAGATACGCAGTATTTT
TRBD2	TRBV27	TRBJ2-2	17	NA	CASSLNAGGMDTGELFF	TGTGCCAGCAGTTTAAACGCCGGGGGGATGGACACCGGGGAGCTGTTTTTT
TRBD1	TRBV6-5	TRBJ2-1	16	NA	CASSYITGGLGNEQFF	TGTGCCAGCAGTTACATCACAGGGGGCTTAGGAAATGAGCAGTTCTTC
NA	TRBV19	TRBJ1-5	14	NA	CASSIVQAGQPQHF	TGTGCCAGTAGTATAGTTCAGGCGGGACAGCCCCAGCATTTT
TRBD1	TRBV7-2	TRBJ1-2	15	once	CASSSGGQGARGYTF	TGTGCCAGCAGCTCCGGCGGACAGGGGGCAAGGGGCTACACCTTC